The rows below give T cell receptor beta chains drawn from one sample of a study of regulatory T cells in long-lasting Graves disease. A single record per CDR3 protein comes from TCRdb applying MiXCR to the multiplex PCR reads. This table has about 310,000 distinct CDR3 sequences, under 20% appearing once. The source material was peripheral blood mononuclear cells (PBMCs), sampled at new diagnosis, from a patient treated with antithyroid drugs. These receptors originate from a female donor with Graves disease. Both conserved end residues are part of each CDR3. The order of the fields is J gene, D gene, V gene, clone size, CDR3 length, CDR3 DNA, CDR3 protein. D genes are given only for firm matches. Clone size, where shown, is once, few, many, or a class for clones that have expanded.

>TRBJ2-7|-|TRBV20-1|many|14
TGCAGTGCTAGGACAGGACGAAGCTCCTACGAGCAGTACTTC
CSARTGRSSYEQYF
>TRBJ2-7|TRBD2|TRBV7-9|many|16
TGTGCCAGCAGCCCCGGACTAGCGGGAGGTGGGAACGAGCAGTACTTC
CASSPGLAGGGNEQYF
>TRBJ2-1|-|TRBV6-5|many|15
TGTGCCAGCAGTTACGGACTCCCTCGGTACAATGAGCAGTTCTTC
CASSYGLPRYNEQFF
>TRBJ2-7|TRBD2|TRBV20-1|many|14
TGCAGTGCTAAGGGACTAGCGGGATCCTACGAGCAGTACTTC
CSAKGLAGSYEQYF
>TRBJ2-2|TRBD1|TRBV10-3|-|15
TGTGCCATCAGCGCCGGGACAGGGGCCGCCGGGGAGCTGTTTTTT
CAISAGTGAAGELFF
>TRBJ1-2|-|TRBV12-3/TRBV12-4|many|13
TGTGCCAGCAGTCCGGTTACCCGACGGGGCTACACCTTC
CASSPVTRRGYTF
>TRBJ1-1|-|TRBV27|many|14
TGTGCCAGCAGTTTGAAGGGCTGGTACACTGAAGCTTTCTTT
CASSLKGWYTEAFF
>TRBJ2-4|-|TRBV5-1|once|17
TGCGCCAGCAGCTCGGGTGGGTTAGCGGTAGCCAAAAACATTCAGTACTTC
CASSSGGLAVAKNIQYF
>TRBJ2-5|-|TRBV6-1|many|13
TGTGCCAGTGACCTCAAAGAACAAGAGACCCAGTACTTC
CASDLKEQETQYF
>TRBJ1-1|-|TRBV11-3|once|13
TGTGCCAGCAGCTTAGTTCCGGGCACTGAAGCTTTCTTT
CASSLVPGTEAFF
>TRBJ2-6|TRBD1|TRBV24-1|many|15
TGTGCCACCAGTGACCAGGGGGTTGGGGCCAACGTCCTGACTTTC
CATSDQGVGANVLTF
>TRBJ1-5|-|TRBV20-1|few|14
TGCAGTGCTAGAGACCCTTTCCCCAATCAGCCCCAGCATTTT
CSARDPFPNQPQHF
>TRBJ2-7|-|TRBV18|many|15
TGTGCCAGCTCACCACCGGGACAAGTTTCCTACGAGCAGTACTTC
CASSPPGQVSYEQYF
>TRBJ2-7|TRBD1|TRBV28|-|16
TGTGCCAGCAGTTCCTCGGTAGAACAGGGGGCGGACGAGCAGTACTTC
CASSSSVEQGADEQYF